Sequencing of this TCR beta chain was carried out in a study of cytomegalovirus exposure and HLA in healthy donors. Study conclusions and caveats: Despite most TCR sequences being rare, some public TCRs occurred in many donors.

Method: immunoSEQ multiplex PCR; TCRdb's copy keeps in-frame clones and lacks some. The sample lists around 200,000 clones; more than 65% were seen once. There are 15 residues in the CDR3. V lost 0 bases and J 1 base, leaving 9 bases between the germline ends. Germline-derived CDR1 and CDR2 are SGHTA and FQGTGA. This clone appeared a single time. Its matching antigen is unknown. Sequencing used PBMCs. The chain carries TRBV7-3 and TRBJ1-1; the D is unclear. This TCR derives from a woman aged 18-30 years in good health and CMV-seropositive. The CDR3 loop reads CASSLTRDQNTEAFF. The CDR3 coding sequence is TGTGCCAGCAGCTTAACGAGGGATCAGAACACTGAAGCTTTCTTT.